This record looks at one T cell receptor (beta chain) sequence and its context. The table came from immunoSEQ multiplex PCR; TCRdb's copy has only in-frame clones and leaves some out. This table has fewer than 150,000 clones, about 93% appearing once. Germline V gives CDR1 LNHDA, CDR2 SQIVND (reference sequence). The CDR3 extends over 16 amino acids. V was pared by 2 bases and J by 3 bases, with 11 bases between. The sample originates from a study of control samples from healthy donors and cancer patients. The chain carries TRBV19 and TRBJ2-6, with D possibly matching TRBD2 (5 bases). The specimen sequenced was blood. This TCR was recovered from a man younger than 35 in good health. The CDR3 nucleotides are TGTGCCAGTAGTATACCCACTAGTGGTGGGGCCAACGTCCTGACTTTC. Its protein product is CASSIPTSGGANVLTF.